This TCR beta chain was profiled in a study of blood T cell repertoires in COVID-19. Per the original data handling: Scientists estimated how many nucleated cells there were by amplifying reference gene primers. The table came from immunoSEQ multiplex PCR; TCRdb's copy has only in-frame clones and leaves some out. V and J calls and clone size are as listed in that table; D and trimming were resolved from the DNA. The table shows 250,000 or so clones, with 70% to 90% occurring only once. Participants came from about two dozen US areas, aged roughly 18 to 95 years. Donors were grouped by their self-reported clinical history. Within 2 weeks of study entry, exposed participants had contacted a PCR-confirmed or clinician-diagnosed COVID-19 case. Trimming took 0 bases from V and 8 from J; bases not matched to a gene: 14. The CDR3 runs 18 residues. Germline CDR1 and CDR2: SGHRS and YFSETQ.

The receptor was derived from a man in his fifties who had been exposed to COVID-19. Input material: PBMCs or T cells enriched from blood (not recorded which). The chain joins TRBV5-1 to TRBJ2-1, with 10 bases fitting TRBD2. The CDR3 region is CASSLARTSGPGGDEQFF. CDR3 sequence (DNA): TGCGCCAGCAGCTTGGCCCGGACTAGCGGACCGGGGGGAGATGAGCAGTTCTTC.